The rows below give T cell receptor beta chains drawn from one sample of a study of blood T cell repertoires in COVID-19. The table came from immunoSEQ multiplex PCR; TCRdb's copy has only in-frame clones and leaves some out. Here the sample spans approximately 90,000 clones, approximately 86% being singletons. Material: peripheral blood. The receptors come from an elderly woman with acute or convalescent COVID-19. Both conserved end residues are part of each CDR3. D genes are given only for firm matches. The size field is filled for only some rows; it gives once, few, many or a size class.

d_call: -; v_call: TRBV5-1; clone_size: -; j_call: TRBJ1-2; cdr3_nt: TGCGCCAGCAGGGCGACAGGCAACTATGGCTACACCTTC; cdr3_aa: CASRATGNYGYTF
d_call: TRBD1; v_call: TRBV14; clone_size: -; j_call: TRBJ2-1; cdr3_nt: TGTGCCAGCGAATCAGGACAGGGGGTGAATGAGCAGTTCTTC; cdr3_aa: CASESGQGVNEQFF
d_call: -; v_call: TRBV20-1; clone_size: -; j_call: TRBJ2-3; cdr3_nt: TGCAGTGCTAGTGGTCACAGGGATAGCACAGATACGCAGTATTTT; cdr3_aa: CSASGHRDSTDTQYF
d_call: -; v_call: TRBV9; clone_size: -; j_call: TRBJ1-6; cdr3_nt: TGTGCCAGCAGCGTAACGGACGGGGTGGTTTCACCCCTCCACTTT; cdr3_aa: CASSVTDGVVSPLHF
d_call: -; v_call: TRBV30; clone_size: -; j_call: TRBJ1-2; cdr3_nt: TGTGCCTGGGCCCAGGGAACCCTAAACGATGGCTACACCTTC; cdr3_aa: CAWAQGTLNDGYTF
d_call: TRBD1; v_call: TRBV6-5; clone_size: -; j_call: TRBJ2-1; cdr3_nt: TGTGCCAGCAGCGCTAGACAGGGGGCGTACAATGAGCAGTTCTTC; cdr3_aa: CASSARQGAYNEQFF
d_call: TRBD1; v_call: TRBV3-1/TRBV3-2; clone_size: -; j_call: TRBJ1-5; cdr3_nt: TGTGCCAGCAGCCCGACAGGGTTAGAGCCCCAGCATTTT; cdr3_aa: CASSPTGLEPQHF
d_call: TRBD1; v_call: TRBV6-5; clone_size: once; j_call: TRBJ1-3; cdr3_nt: TGTGCCAGCAGGAAGGGGGCAAATGGAAACACCATATATTTT; cdr3_aa: CASRKGANGNTIYF
d_call: -; v_call: TRBV7-7; clone_size: -; j_call: TRBJ2-3; cdr3_nt: TGTGCTAGCAGCTGGCCCCCGGGGACAGATACGCAGTATTTT; cdr3_aa: CASSWPPGTDTQYF
d_call: -; v_call: TRBV30; clone_size: -; j_call: TRBJ1-4; cdr3_nt: TGTGCCTGGATGGGAGACCTCAGTGAAAAACTGTTTTTT; cdr3_aa: CAWMGDLSEKLFF
d_call: TRBD2; v_call: TRBV5-3; clone_size: once; j_call: TRBJ2-2; cdr3_nt: TGTGCCAGAAGCCCGCCCAGGCCCCACTGGCGGGGGGCGACCGGGGAGCTGTTTTTT; cdr3_aa: CARSPPRPHWRGATGELFF
d_call: -; v_call: TRBV6-5; clone_size: -; j_call: TRBJ1-6; cdr3_nt: TGTGCCAGCACTCGAGGGGACACTTTTAATTCACCCCTCCACTTT; cdr3_aa: CASTRGDTFNSPLHF
d_call: -; v_call: TRBV3-1/TRBV3-2; clone_size: -; j_call: TRBJ1-1; cdr3_nt: TGTGCCAGCAGCCAAGGGGGGGTCGATGAAGCTTTCTTT; cdr3_aa: CASSQGGVDEAFF
d_call: TRBD2; v_call: TRBV2; clone_size: -; j_call: TRBJ2-2; cdr3_nt: TGTGCCAGCAGTGGTACCGGGGGGGCTTACACCGGGGAGCTGTTTTTT; cdr3_aa: CASSGTGGAYTGELFF
d_call: TRBD1; v_call: TRBV19; clone_size: -; j_call: TRBJ1-2; cdr3_nt: TGTGCCAGTAGTCCACCCCGGACAGGAGGGAGCTATGGCTACACCTTC; cdr3_aa: CASSPPRTGGSYGYTF
d_call: -; v_call: TRBV19; clone_size: -; j_call: TRBJ1-2; cdr3_nt: TGTGCCAGTAGTATAGAAGCAGGGCCCCTGCCTTATGGCTACACCTTC; cdr3_aa: CASSIEAGPLPYGYTF
d_call: -; v_call: TRBV19; clone_size: -; j_call: TRBJ2-7; cdr3_nt: TGTGCCAGTAACAGCCAGGTGGGCAAGCAGTACTTC; cdr3_aa: CASNSQVGKQYF
d_call: -; v_call: TRBV19; clone_size: -; j_call: TRBJ2-1; cdr3_nt: TGTGCCAGTACAAAGGGACTGAGCTCCTACAATGAGCAGTTCTTC; cdr3_aa: CASTKGLSSYNEQFF
d_call: -; v_call: TRBV7-3; clone_size: -; j_call: TRBJ2-5; cdr3_nt: TGTGCCAGCAGCCCCCTGCAAGAGACCCAGTACTTC; cdr3_aa: CASSPLQETQYF
d_call: -; v_call: TRBV19; clone_size: -; j_call: TRBJ2-2; cdr3_nt: TGTGCCAGTATTTCTTTGGGCGTATCGAACACCGGGGAGCTGTTTTTT; cdr3_aa: CASISLGVSNTGELFF
d_call: -; v_call: TRBV5-6; clone_size: -; j_call: TRBJ1-4; cdr3_nt: TGTGCCAGCAGCTTGCTCTCGGGGACATCGGGCGAAAAACTGTTTTTT; cdr3_aa: CASSLLSGTSGEKLFF